This T cell receptor (beta chain) is from a study of T cells after yellow fever vaccination (dated by TCRdb to the late 2010s). A note on the overall study: Libraries from fractions with low cell numbers were prepared with the SMART-Seq v4 Ultra Low Input RNA kit. To follow T-cell clones before and after primary and booster YFV17D yellow fever vaccination, bulk TCR alpha and beta repertoires were sequenced over time. Blood was drawn at multiple timepoints before and after primary and secondary immunization, with bulk PBMC replicates and cell subsets isolated. Two healthy male donors, one aged 18 to 30 and one aged 30 to 39 years, were included in the cohort.

This clonotype was observed at least ten times. The antigen it binds to is not known. It has no much larger one-base neighbor in the sample; base qualities were not kept. Sequencing relied on an Illumina NovaSeq 6000. TCR cDNA was made using 5'RACE template switching, a step that added a universal primer site and unique molecular identifiers. Priming for cDNA synthesis came from both the TCR alpha and TCR beta constant segments. Library amplification used two PCR steps, and the second PCR step added sample barcodes and sequencing adapters. Sequencing of the libraries was done on either Illumina HiSeq 2500 (2x100 bp) or NovaSeq (2x150 bp). The original methods were these. Reads were demultiplexed and collapsed into UMI consensus sequences with MIGEC, and V(D)J alignment was performed with MiXCR. Clonotypes responding to the vaccine were identified with edgeR on replicate PBMC samples, with the criteria of FDR below 0.01 and a log2 fold change above 5 up to day 15. Bulk clonotypes were assigned CD4 or CD8 identity according to which sequenced CD4 or CD8 repertoire held them at higher abundance. TCRdb ran its own pipeline on the public reads, namely fastp trimming at Q25 and MiXCR clone calling, and kept in-frame beta chains. Each CDR3 protein gets just one entry, which takes the most common genes and DNA from the rows behind it. For this entry, the V and J calls and clone size follow TCRdb and not the study's own pipeline. The sample data list roughly 160,000 distinct CDR3 sequences, and around 9.7% of these were observed just once. Of the sample, roughly 33% falls within the top ten clones.

The research as a whole found: Because only a couple of donors were included in the study, the extent to which the findings can be generalized is limited. The secondary T-cell response was weaker than the primary response but faster, peaking on day 5 instead of day 15. Most clones expanded after primary vaccination were re-detected after the booster (approximately 95% of CD4 and about 88% of CD8), suggesting broad memory maintenance. Because abundant contaminating clonotypes from the bulk population could be contained in FACS-sorted repertoires, computational filtering was required. A small fraction of clonotypes appeared in both the CD4 and CD8 compartments, likely as a result of convergent recombination.

V trim: 1 base; J trim: 5 bases; unmatched bases: 7. The CDR3 holds 15 amino acids from the cysteine to the phenylalanine. Of all the DNA, just the CDR3 is kept, 45 bases in frame from base 1. The germline V gene yields SGHAT for CDR1 and FQNNGV for CDR2. Taken with the paper, the label for treatment or condition translates to: live attenuated yellow fever vaccine strain. A standard Ficoll-Paque protocol was used to isolate PBMCs from peripheral blood. Dynabeads CD4 and CD8 positive selection kits were used to isolate the CD4 and CD8 T-cell fractions. TriZol was used to extract RNA from bulk PBMCs, from CD4 and CD8 fractions, and from dextramer-positive and dextramer-negative fractions.

The sequence derives from a man aged 18-30 years who received the YFV17D yellow fever vaccine. The rearrangement combines TRBV11-2 with TRBJ2-5, and 7 bases in between align with TRBD2. The source material was CD8+ T cells sorted from PBMCs, sampled 45 days after the yellow fever booster vaccination. The CDR3 has the sequence CASSLGLASFETQYF. The DNA reads as follows: TGTGCCAGCAGCTTAGGACTAGCTTCTTTCGAGACCCAGTACTTC.